The following is a T cell receptor (beta chain) sequence with its context. This clone's antigen is unknown. Base qualities are not at hand, and no much larger clone is one base apart. The sample comes from a study of T cell changes during pregnancy in multiple sclerosis (dated by TCRdb to between 2017 and 2020). Study-level background: In women with multiple sclerosis, the researchers looked at how the T cell repertoire shifted as pregnancy progressed.

CDR1 and CDR2 were assigned from the germline V gene as MNHNS and SASEGT. V is cut back by 5 bases and J by 8 bases, with 7 bases in the junction unmatched. The CDR3, cysteine through phenylalanine, is 14 amino acids long. Just CDR3 DNA is preserved here, 42 bases in frame from base 1. The library came from the immunoSEQ multiplex PCR assay. TCRdb's version of the immuneACCESS table is confined to in-frame rearrangements and falls short of the full clone set. An unresolved V gene accounts for under half of the shortfall where checked; the remainder is of unknown origin. The sample table contains 75,000 to 80,000 clones; only one count was recorded for about 93% of them. The top ten clonotypes cover 2.6% of the sample.

This clonotype was sampled from a female donor in good health, enrolled as a control in a pregnancy study. This specimen was peripheral blood, taken after pregnancy. The rearrangement joined TRBV6-1 to TRBJ2-1; 9 bases in the junction line up with TRBD1. This receptor has the CDR3 CASSRQGEFYEQFF. Read as DNA, the sequence is TGTGCCAGCAGTAGACAGGGGGAGTTCTATGAGCAGTTCTTC.